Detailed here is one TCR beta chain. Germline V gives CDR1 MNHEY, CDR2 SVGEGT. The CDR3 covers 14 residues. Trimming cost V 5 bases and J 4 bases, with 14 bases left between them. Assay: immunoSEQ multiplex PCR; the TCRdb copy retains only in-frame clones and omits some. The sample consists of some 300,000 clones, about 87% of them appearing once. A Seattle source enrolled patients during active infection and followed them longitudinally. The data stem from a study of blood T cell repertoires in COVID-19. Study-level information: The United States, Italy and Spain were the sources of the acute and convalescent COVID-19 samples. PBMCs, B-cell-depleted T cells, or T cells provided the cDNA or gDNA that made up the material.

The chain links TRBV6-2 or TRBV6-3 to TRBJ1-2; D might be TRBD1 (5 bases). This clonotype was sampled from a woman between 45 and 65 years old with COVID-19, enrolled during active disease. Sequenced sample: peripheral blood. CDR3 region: CASSPPQGGYGYTF. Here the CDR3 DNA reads TGTGCCAGCAGTCCCCCGCAGGGCGGCTATGGCTACACCTTC.